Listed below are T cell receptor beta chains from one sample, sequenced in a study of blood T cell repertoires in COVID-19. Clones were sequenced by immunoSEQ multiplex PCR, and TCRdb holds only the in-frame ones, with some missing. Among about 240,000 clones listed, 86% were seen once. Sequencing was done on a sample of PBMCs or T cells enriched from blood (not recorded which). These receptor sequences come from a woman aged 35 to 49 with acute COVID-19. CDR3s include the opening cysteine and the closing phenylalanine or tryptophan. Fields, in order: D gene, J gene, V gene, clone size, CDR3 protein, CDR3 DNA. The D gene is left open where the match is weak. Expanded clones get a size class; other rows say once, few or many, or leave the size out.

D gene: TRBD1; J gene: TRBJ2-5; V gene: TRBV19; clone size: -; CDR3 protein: CASRPGQGALETQYF; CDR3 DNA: TGTGCCAGTAGACCCGGACAGGGGGCGTTGGAGACCCAGTACTTC
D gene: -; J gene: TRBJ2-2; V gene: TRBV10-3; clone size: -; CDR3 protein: CAISEPGDRVATGELFF; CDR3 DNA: TGTGCCATCAGTGAGCCGGGAGACAGGGTTGCCACCGGGGAGCTGTTTTTT
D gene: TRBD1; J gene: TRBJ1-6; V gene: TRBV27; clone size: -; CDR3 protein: CASSTRQGPHNSPLHF; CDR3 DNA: TGTGCCAGCAGTACCCGACAGGGCCCCCATAATTCACCCCTCCACTTT
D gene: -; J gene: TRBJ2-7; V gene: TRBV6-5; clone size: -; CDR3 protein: CASSSPREPRGEQYF; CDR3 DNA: TGTGCCAGCAGCTCCCCGCGAGAGCCCCGCGGCGAGCAGTACTTC
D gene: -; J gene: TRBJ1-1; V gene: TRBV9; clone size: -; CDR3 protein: CASSPSSRDTEAFF; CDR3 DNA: TGTGCCAGCAGCCCAAGCTCGAGGGACACTGAAGCTTTCTTT
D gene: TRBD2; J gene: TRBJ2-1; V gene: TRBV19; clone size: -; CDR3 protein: CASSISPLAGTYNEQFF; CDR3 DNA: TGTGCCAGTAGTATATCCCCACTAGCGGGGACCTACAATGAGCAGTTCTTC
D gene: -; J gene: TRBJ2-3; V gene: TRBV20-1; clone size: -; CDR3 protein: CSASTPGSGTDTQYF; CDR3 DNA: TGCAGTGCTAGTACCCCCGGGAGCGGTACAGATACGCAGTATTTT
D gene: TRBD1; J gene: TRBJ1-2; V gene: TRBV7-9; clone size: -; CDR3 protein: CASSLTGQGGYGYTF; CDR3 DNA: TGTGCCAGCAGCTTAACAGGACAGGGAGGCTATGGCTACACCTTC
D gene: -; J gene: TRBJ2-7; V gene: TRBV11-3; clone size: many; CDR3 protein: CASSSNRENPYEQYF; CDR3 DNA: TGTGCCAGCAGCTCCAACAGGGAGAACCCCTACGAGCAGTACTTC
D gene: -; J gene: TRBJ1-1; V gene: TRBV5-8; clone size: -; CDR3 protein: CASSKGQFYTEAFF; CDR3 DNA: TGTGCCAGCAGTAAAGGACAGTTTTACACTGAAGCTTTCTTT
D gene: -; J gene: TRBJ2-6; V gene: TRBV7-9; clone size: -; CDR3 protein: CASSANYGANVLTF; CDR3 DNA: TGTGCCAGCAGCGCGAATTATGGGGCCAACGTCCTGACTTTC
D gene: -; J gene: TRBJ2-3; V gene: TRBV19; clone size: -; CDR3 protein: CASSWADTQYF; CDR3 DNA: TGTGCCAGTAGCTGGGCTGATACGCAGTATTTT
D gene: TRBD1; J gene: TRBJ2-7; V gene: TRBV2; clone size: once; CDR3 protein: CASSQDRDGEQYF; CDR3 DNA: TGTGCCAGCAGCCAGGACAGGGATGGGGAGCAGTACTTC
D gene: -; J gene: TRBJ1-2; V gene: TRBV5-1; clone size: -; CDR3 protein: CASSLDPGVNYGYTF; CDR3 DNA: TGCGCCAGCAGCTTGGACCCGGGGGTTAACTATGGCTACACCTTC
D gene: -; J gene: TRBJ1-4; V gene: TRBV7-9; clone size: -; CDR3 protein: CASSTIRGREKLFF; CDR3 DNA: TGTGCCAGCAGCACAATTCGCGGGCGTGAAAAACTGTTTTTT
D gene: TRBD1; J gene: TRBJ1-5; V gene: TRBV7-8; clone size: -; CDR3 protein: CASSPATDRGGQPQHF; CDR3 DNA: TGTGCCAGCAGCCCTGCAACTGACAGGGGTGGTCAGCCCCAGCATTTT
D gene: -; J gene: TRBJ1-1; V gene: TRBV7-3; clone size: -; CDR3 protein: CASSLTSVTEAFF; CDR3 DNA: TGTGCCAGCAGCTTAACTTCGGTTACTGAAGCTTTCTTT
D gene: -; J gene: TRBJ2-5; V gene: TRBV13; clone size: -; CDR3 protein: CASSLQGLETQYF; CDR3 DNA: TGTGCCAGCAGTTTACAGGGTCTTGAGACCCAGTACTTC
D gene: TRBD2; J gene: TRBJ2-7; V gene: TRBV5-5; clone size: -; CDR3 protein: CASSLFGTSGSSYEQYF; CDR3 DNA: TGTGCCAGCAGCTTGTTCGGTACTAGCGGGAGTTCCTACGAGCAGTACTTC